This TCR beta chain stems from a study of blood T cell repertoires in COVID-19 (dated by TCRdb to about 2020). Notes on the research overall: The collaborator samples originated in the United States, Italy and Spain and spanned the acute and convalescent phases of COVID-19. The material from the prospective study consisted of cDNA or gDNA derived from T cells, B-cell-depleted T cells, or PBMCs. The dataset comprised deeply sampled blood TCRbeta repertoires from subjects exposed to, actively infected with, or recovered from COVID-19. The repertoires were released in a freely available public database meant as a resource for research on the immune response to SARS-CoV-2. The samples were drawn from two sources: the first 160 participants of the ongoing ImmuneRACE study, and over 950 subjects contributed by 6 global collaborators. Nearly every sample came with metadata listing a de-identified subject ID, COVID-19 status, age in years and sex. HLA class I and class II types, where available, came from metadata supplied by the sample provider rather than from assay-based typing.

The immunoSEQ Assay, a bias-controlled multiplex PCR, was used to amplify TCRbeta CDR3 regions from genomic DNA. Turning to the authors' computational methods: Nucleated cell counts per sample were estimated from amplification of reference gene primers within the assay. To quantify the absolute abundance of each unique TCRbeta CDR3 rearrangement, sequence reads were collapsed and filtered. Productive Simpson clonality was computed per sample as the square root of Simpson's diversity index over productive rearrangements. The table was pulled from immuneACCESS by TCRdb, which kept in-frame rearrangements only. Such tables lose some clones; where checked, under half of the loss comes from unresolved V genes, and the rest has no known cause. That table furnishes V, J and clone size, whereas the DNA furnished D and trimming. The sample table lists 150,000 to 200,000 clones, approximately 90% of them with a count of one. The top ten constitute more than 6.5% of the sample.

Collaborating institutions collected whole blood in K2EDTA tubes following their own protocols. For TCRbeta analysis, collaborators shipped samples in one of three forms: frozen whole blood, isolated PBMCs, or DNA extracted from either of those sample types. Results the study describes overall, beyond this receptor: How much clinical and demographic metadata was included differed by source and by participant, and the metadata was provided uncurated.

Turning to this clone: Its recognized antigen is unknown. Base qualities are not at hand, and no much larger clone is one base apart.

This sequence originates from a woman at least 80 years old in a cohort sampled during active or convalescent COVID-19. Sequenced material: peripheral blood.

The bases read TGTGCCAGCAGTTACGTGAGGGGGCGTATGAACACTGAAGCTTTCTTT. This codes for CASSYVRGRMNTEAFF. Recombination joined TRBV6-5 with TRBJ1-1, with 7 bases in between that match TRBD1. V lost 2 bases and J lost 0 bases, and the count of bases not matched to a germline gene is 6. The CDR3, from cysteine to phenylalanine, totals 16 residues. Of the read, only the CDR3 DNA is kept; its 48 bases are in frame from base 1. The germline V gene supplies CDR1 MNHEY and CDR2 SVGAGI.